The TCR beta chain described here comes from a study of T cell responses to AZD1222 COVID-19 vaccine. TCRdb's copy holds only in-frame clones and misses some; the assay was immunoSEQ multiplex PCR. This sample yields approximately 180,000 clones, of which more than 90% are seen a single time; around 3.6% belongs to the top ten. Germline CDR1 SNHLY, CDR2 FYNNEI. Trimming removed 1 base at V and 6 bases at J, with 16 bases between. The CDR3 length is 16 residues. Here the sequenced sample was peripheral blood, taken 28 days after the second dose of the MenACWY control vaccine. This TCR was recovered from an adult who received the MenACWY meningococcal vaccine as a control. The chain combines TRBV2 with TRBJ1-5; weak D call: TRBD1 (6 bases). As DNA, the CDR3 is TGTGCCAGCAGTGAAGGCATCGGGGGGGCAGGTCAGCCCCAGCATTTT. The encoded protein is CASSEGIGGAGQPQHF.